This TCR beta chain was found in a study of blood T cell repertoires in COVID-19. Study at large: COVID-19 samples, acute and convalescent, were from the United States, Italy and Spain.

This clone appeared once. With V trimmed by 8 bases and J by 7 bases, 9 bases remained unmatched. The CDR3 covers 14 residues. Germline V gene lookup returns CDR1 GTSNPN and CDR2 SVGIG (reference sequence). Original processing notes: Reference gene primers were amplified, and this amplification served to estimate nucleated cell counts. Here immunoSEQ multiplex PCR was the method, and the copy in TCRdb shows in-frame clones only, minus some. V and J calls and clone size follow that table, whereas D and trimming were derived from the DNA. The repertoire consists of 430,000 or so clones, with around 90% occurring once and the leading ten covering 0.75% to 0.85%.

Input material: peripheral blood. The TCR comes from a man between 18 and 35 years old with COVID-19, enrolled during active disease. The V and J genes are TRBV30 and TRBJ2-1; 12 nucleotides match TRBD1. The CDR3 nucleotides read TGTGCCATCGAGGGACAGGGGGCGCGGAATGAGCAGTTCTTC. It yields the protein CAIEGQGARNEQFF.